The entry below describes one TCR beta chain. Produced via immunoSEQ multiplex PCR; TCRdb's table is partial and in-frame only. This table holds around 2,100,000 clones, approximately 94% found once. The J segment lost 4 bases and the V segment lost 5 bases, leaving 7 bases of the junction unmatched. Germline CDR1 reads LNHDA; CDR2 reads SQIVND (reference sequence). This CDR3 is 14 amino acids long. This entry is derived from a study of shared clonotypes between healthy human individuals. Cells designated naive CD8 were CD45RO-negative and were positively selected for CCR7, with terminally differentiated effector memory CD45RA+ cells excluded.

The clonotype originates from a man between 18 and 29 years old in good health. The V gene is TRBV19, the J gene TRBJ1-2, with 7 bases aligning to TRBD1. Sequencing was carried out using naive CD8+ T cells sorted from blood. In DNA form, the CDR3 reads TGTGCCAGTAGTCCGACAGGGTTACTCTATGGCTACACCTTC. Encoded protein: CASSPTGLLYGYTF.